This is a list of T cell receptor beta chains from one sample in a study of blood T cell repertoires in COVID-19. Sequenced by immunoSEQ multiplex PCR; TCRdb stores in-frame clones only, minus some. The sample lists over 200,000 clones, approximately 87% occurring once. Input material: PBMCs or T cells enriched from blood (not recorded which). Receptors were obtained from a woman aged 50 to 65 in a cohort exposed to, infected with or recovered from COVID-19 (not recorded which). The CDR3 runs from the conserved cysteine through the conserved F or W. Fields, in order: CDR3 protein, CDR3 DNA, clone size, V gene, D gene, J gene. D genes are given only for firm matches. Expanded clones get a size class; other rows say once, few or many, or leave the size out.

CDR3: CASSLLLDSKWGPNQPQHF
DNA: TGTGCCAGCAGTTTATTACTGGACAGTAAGTGGGGCCCTAATCAGCCCCAGCATTTT
size: -
V: TRBV28
D: -
J: TRBJ1-5

CDR3: CATSDFRATGELFF
DNA: TGTGCCACCAGTGATTTCAGGGCAACCGGGGAGCTGTTTTTT
size: -
V: TRBV24-1
D: -
J: TRBJ2-2

CDR3: CASSLGSYGYTF
DNA: TGTGCCAGCAGTCTCGGGTCTTATGGCTACACCTTC
size: -
V: TRBV28
D: -
J: TRBJ1-2

CDR3: CASSRGQGTEAFF
DNA: TGTGCCAGCAGCCGTGGACAGGGCACTGAAGCTTTCTTT
size: -
V: TRBV7-2
D: TRBD1
J: TRBJ1-1

CDR3: CASSLGGQYEQYF
DNA: TGTGCCAGCAGTTTAGGGGGCCAGTACGAGCAGTACTTC
size: once
V: TRBV12-3/TRBV12-4
D: -
J: TRBJ2-7

CDR3: CASSIAGGGTEAFF
DNA: TGTGCCAGTAGTATCGCCGGAGGTGGCACTGAAGCTTTCTTT
size: -
V: TRBV19
D: -
J: TRBJ1-1

CDR3: CASSGGQFNQPQHF
DNA: TGTGCCAGCAGTGGGGGCCAATTCAATCAGCCCCAGCATTTT
size: few
V: TRBV2
D: -
J: TRBJ1-5

CDR3: CASSQVLGPYNQPQHF
DNA: TGCGCCAGCAGCCAAGTTCTAGGCCCCTATAATCAGCCCCAGCATTTT
size: -
V: TRBV4-3
D: -
J: TRBJ1-5

CDR3: CASSWDRTDEYEQYF
DNA: TGCGCCAGCAGCTGGGATCGGACAGACGAGTACGAGCAGTACTTC
size: few
V: TRBV5-1
D: -
J: TRBJ2-7

CDR3: CASSLGALGAQAGELFF
DNA: TGTGCCAGCAGCTTAGGGGCCCTAGGGGCTCAAGCCGGGGAGCTGTTTTTT
size: -
V: TRBV7-3
D: -
J: TRBJ2-2

CDR3: CASSPTLPEAFF
DNA: TGTGCCAGCAGTCCGACATTGCCTGAAGCTTTCTTT
size: few
V: TRBV28
D: -
J: TRBJ1-1

CDR3: CAISTGSSGNTIYF
DNA: TGTGCCATCAGCACAGGGTCCTCTGGAAACACCATATATTTT
size: -
V: TRBV10-3
D: -
J: TRBJ1-3

CDR3: CASSYQGAGNSPLHF
DNA: TGTGCCAGCAGCTACCAGGGGGCCGGAAATTCACCCCTCCACTTT
size: -
V: TRBV7-2
D: TRBD1
J: TRBJ1-6

CDR3: CASSVRGLDEKLFF
DNA: TGTGCCAGCAGCGTCAGGGGGCTGGATGAAAAACTGTTTTTT
size: -
V: TRBV9
D: TRBD1
J: TRBJ1-4

CDR3: CASSGRGTEAFF
DNA: TGTGCCAGCAGCGGACGGGGCACTGAAGCTTTCTTT
size: -
V: TRBV9
D: -
J: TRBJ1-1

CDR3: CASGPPGIRWEFF
DNA: TGTGCTAGTGGCCCCCCGGGGATCCGGTGGGAGTTCTTC
size: -
V: TRBV12-5
D: -
J: TRBJ2-1

CDR3: CASTGTGDQPQHF
DNA: TGTGCCAGCACGGGGACAGGGGACCAGCCCCAGCATTTT
size: -
V: TRBV2
D: TRBD1
J: TRBJ1-5

CDR3: CASVSRQNLYNEQFF
DNA: TGTGCCAGCGTTTCGCGACAGAATCTCTACAATGAGCAGTTCTTC
size: -
V: TRBV27
D: -
J: TRBJ2-1

CDR3: CASSSTGIGELFF
DNA: TGTGCCAGCAGCTCGACAGGGATCGGGGAGCTGTTTTTT
size: few
V: TRBV7-2
D: TRBD1
J: TRBJ2-2

CDR3: CASSPGTGSNKNTGELFF
DNA: TGTGCCAGCAGTCCCGGGACAGGGAGTAATAAGAACACCGGGGAGCTGTTTTTT
size: -
V: TRBV5-4
D: TRBD1
J: TRBJ2-2

CDR3: CATSTGALMEQYF
DNA: TGTGCCACCTCGACAGGGGCACTGATGGAGCAGTACTTC
size: few
V: TRBV15
D: TRBD1
J: TRBJ2-7

CDR3: CASSVGPGGELFF
DNA: TGTGCCAGCAGCGTAGGGCCGGGCGGGGAGCTGTTTTTT
size: -
V: TRBV9
D: -
J: TRBJ2-2

CDR3: CASSQVVAETQYF
DNA: TGTGCCAGCAGCCAAGTGGTAGCGGAGACCCAGTACTTC
size: -
V: TRBV3-1/TRBV3-2
D: -
J: TRBJ2-5

CDR3: CAWSGLRNTEAFF
DNA: TGTGCCTGGAGTGGCCTCAGGAACACTGAAGCTTTCTTT
size: once
V: TRBV30
D: -
J: TRBJ1-1

CDR3: CASSIYLVSGRFYEQYF
DNA: TGTGCCAGTAGTATTTATCTTGTGAGCGGGCGGTTTTACGAGCAGTACTTC
size: -
V: TRBV19
D: -
J: TRBJ2-7

CDR3: CAISEHPGQRTGSNQPQHF
DNA: TGTGCCATCAGTGAACACCCGGGACAGCGAACGGGAAGCAATCAGCCCCAGCATTTT
size: -
V: TRBV10-3
D: TRBD1
J: TRBJ1-5

CDR3: CASSADSTGGAGPQHF
DNA: TGTGCCAGCAGCGCCGACTCGACAGGGGGCGCAGGACCCCAGCATTTT
size: -
V: TRBV27
D: TRBD1
J: TRBJ1-5

CDR3: CASSLDGGGNYEQYF
DNA: TGTGCCAGCAGCTTGGACGGGGGGGGAAACTACGAGCAGTACTTC
size: -
V: TRBV5-4
D: TRBD2
J: TRBJ2-7

CDR3: CASSVGGTANLYGYTF
DNA: TGTGCCAGCAGCGTAGGAGGGACAGCAAACCTCTATGGCTACACCTTC
size: -
V: TRBV9
D: TRBD1
J: TRBJ1-2

CDR3: CASSSRTGAQHF
DNA: TGTGCCAGCAGTTCTAGGACAGGGGCCCAGCATTTT
size: few
V: TRBV6-5
D: TRBD1
J: TRBJ1-5

CDR3: CASSPLDTGELFF
DNA: TGTGCCAGCTCACCATTAGACACCGGGGAGCTGTTTTTT
size: -
V: TRBV18
D: -
J: TRBJ2-2

CDR3: CASSPLGQGPNTEAFF
DNA: TGTGCCAGCTCACCATTAGGACAGGGACCGAACACTGAAGCTTTCTTT
size: -
V: TRBV18
D: TRBD1
J: TRBJ1-1

CDR3: CASSLDVWGEYYGYTF
DNA: TGCGCCAGCAGCTTGGATGTGTGGGGGGAGTACTATGGCTACACCTTC
size: -
V: TRBV5-1
D: -
J: TRBJ1-2

CDR3: CARSLADGGPWGQPQHF
DNA: TGTGCCAGAAGCTTGGCCGACGGGGGACCCTGGGGACAGCCCCAGCATTTT
size: -
V: TRBV5-3
D: -
J: TRBJ1-5

CDR3: CASSQDGPYGGLISQETQYF
DNA: TGCGCCAGCAGCCAAGATGGCCCCTATGGGGGCCTTATCTCTCAAGAGACCCAGTACTTC
size: -
V: TRBV4-3
D: -
J: TRBJ2-5

CDR3: CASSPRRVLGYTF
DNA: TGTGCCAGCAGTCCCCGCCGGGTTTTGGGCTACACCTTC
size: -
V: TRBV7-2
D: -
J: TRBJ1-2

CDR3: CASSRLQGGETQYF
DNA: TGCGCCAGCAGCCGACTACAGGGGGGAGAGACCCAGTACTTC
size: -
V: TRBV4-1
D: TRBD1
J: TRBJ2-5

CDR3: CASSEFGTGPDNEQFF
DNA: TGTGCCAGCAGCGAATTCGGGACAGGGCCTGACAATGAGCAGTTCTTC
size: -
V: TRBV7-9
D: TRBD1
J: TRBJ2-1

CDR3: CASSVGLLTPGNTIYF
DNA: TGTGCCAGCAGCGTAGGACTGCTGACCCCTGGAAACACCATATATTTT
size: -
V: TRBV7-2
D: -
J: TRBJ1-3

CDR3: CASSQNSGGFGNTIYF
DNA: TGCGCCAGCAGTCAAAACTCGGGGGGCTTTGGAAACACCATATATTTT
size: -
V: TRBV23-1
D: -
J: TRBJ1-3

CDR3: CASSLTLTAGTYNEQFF
DNA: TGTGCCAGCAGCCTTACCCTAACCGCGGGGACCTACAATGAGCAGTTCTTC
size: -
V: TRBV4-2
D: -
J: TRBJ2-1

CDR3: CASSFRSGSTGELFF
DNA: TGTGCCAGCAGCTTTAGATCGGGATCCACCGGGGAGCTGTTTTTT
size: -
V: TRBV7-9
D: -
J: TRBJ2-2

CDR3: CAWTQNQETQYF
DNA: TGTGCCTGGACCCAGAACCAAGAGACCCAGTACTTC
size: -
V: TRBV30
D: -
J: TRBJ2-5